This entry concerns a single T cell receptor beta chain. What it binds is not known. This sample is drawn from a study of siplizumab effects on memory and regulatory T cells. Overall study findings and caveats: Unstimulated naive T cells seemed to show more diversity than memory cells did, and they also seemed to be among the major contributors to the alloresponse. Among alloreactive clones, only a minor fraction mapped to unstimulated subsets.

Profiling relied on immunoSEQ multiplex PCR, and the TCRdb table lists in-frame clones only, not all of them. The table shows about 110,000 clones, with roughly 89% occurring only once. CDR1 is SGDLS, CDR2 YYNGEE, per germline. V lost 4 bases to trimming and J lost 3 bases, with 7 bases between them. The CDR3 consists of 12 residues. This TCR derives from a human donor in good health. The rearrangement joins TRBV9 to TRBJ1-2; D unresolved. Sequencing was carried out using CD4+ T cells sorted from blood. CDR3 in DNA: TGTGCCAGCAGCCAAACTCACTATGGCTACACCTTC. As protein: CASSQTHYGYTF.